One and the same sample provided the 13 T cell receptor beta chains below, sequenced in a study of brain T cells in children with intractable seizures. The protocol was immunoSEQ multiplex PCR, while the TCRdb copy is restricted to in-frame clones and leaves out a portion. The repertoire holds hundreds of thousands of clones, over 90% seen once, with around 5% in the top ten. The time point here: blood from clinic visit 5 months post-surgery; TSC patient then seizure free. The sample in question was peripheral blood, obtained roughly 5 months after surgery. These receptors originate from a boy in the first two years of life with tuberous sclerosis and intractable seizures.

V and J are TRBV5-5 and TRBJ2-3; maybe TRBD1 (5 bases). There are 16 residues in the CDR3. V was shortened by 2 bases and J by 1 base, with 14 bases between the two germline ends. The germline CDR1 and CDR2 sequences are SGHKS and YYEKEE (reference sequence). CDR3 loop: CASSFFFRVRTDTQYF. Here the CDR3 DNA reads TGTGCCAGCAGCTTTTTTTTCAGGGTCCGCACAGATACGCAGTATTTT.

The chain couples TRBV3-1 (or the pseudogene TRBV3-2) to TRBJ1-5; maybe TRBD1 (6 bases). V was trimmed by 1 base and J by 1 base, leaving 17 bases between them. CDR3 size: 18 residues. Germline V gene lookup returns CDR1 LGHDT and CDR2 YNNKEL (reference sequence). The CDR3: CASSQGPIGTRSNQPQHF. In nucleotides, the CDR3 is TGTGCCAGCAGCCAAGGTCCCATAGGGACACGAAGCAATCAGCCCCAGCATTTT.

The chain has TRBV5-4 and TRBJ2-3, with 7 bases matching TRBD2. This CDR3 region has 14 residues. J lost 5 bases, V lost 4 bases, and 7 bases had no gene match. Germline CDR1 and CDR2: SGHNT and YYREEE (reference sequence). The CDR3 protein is CASSPFTSEDTQYF. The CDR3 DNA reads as TGTGCCAGCAGCCCGTTTACTAGCGAAGATACGCAGTATTTT.

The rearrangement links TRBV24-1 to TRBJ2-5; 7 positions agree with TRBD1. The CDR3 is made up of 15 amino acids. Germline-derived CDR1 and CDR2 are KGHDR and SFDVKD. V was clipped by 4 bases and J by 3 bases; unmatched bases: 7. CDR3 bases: TGTGCCACCAGTGACACCTATGACAGGGAAGAGACCCAGTACTTC. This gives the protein CATSDTYDREETQYF.

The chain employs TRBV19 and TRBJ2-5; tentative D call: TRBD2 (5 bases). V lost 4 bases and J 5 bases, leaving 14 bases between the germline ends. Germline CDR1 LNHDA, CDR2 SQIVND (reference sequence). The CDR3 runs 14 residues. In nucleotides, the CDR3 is TGTGCCAGTAGTAAGACGCGAGGGATCGAGACCCAGTACTTC. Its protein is CASSKTRGIETQYF.

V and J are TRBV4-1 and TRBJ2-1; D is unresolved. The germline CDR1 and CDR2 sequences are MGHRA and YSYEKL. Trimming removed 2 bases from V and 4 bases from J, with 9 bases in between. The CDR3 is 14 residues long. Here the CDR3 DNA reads TGCGCCAGCAGCCAATCCGAAACATACAATGAGCAGTTCTTC. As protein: CASSQSETYNEQFF.

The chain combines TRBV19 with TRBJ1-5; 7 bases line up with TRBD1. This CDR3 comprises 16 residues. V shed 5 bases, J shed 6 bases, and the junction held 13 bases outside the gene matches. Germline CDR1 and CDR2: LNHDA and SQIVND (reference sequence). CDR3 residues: CASSPPGQGVIQPQHF. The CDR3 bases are TGTGCCAGTAGTCCCCCCGGGCAGGGGGTTATTCAGCCCCAGCATTTT.

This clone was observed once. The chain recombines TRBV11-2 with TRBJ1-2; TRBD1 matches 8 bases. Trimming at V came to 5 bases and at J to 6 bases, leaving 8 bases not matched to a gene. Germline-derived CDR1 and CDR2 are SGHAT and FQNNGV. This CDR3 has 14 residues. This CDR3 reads CASSPLWTGNGYTF. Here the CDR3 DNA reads TGTGCCAGCAGCCCGCTGTGGACAGGGAATGGCTACACCTTC. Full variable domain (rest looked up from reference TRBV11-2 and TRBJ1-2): EAGVAQSPRYKIIEKRQSVAFWCNPISGHATLYWYQQILGQGPKLLIQFQNNGVVDDSQLPKDRFSAERLKGVDSTLKIQPAKLEDSAVYLCASSPLWTGNGYTFGSGTRLTVV.

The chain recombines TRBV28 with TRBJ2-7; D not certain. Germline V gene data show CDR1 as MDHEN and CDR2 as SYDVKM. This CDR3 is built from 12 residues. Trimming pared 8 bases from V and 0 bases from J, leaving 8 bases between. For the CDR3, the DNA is TGTGCCAGCCGTGGCAGCTCCTACGAGCAGTACTTC. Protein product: CASRGSSYEQYF. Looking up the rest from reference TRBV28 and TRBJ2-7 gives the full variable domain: DVKVTQSSRYLVKRTGEKVFLECVQDMDHENMFWYRQDPGLGLRLIYFSYDVKMKEKGDIPEGYSVSREKKERFSLILESASTNQTSMYLCASRGSSYEQYFGPGTRLTVT.

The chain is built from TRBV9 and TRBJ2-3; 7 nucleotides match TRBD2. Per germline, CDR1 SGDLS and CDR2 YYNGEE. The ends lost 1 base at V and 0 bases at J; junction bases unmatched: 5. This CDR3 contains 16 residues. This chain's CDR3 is CASSVLASGSTDTQYF. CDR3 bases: TGTGCCAGCAGCGTACTTGCTAGCGGAAGCACAGATACGCAGTATTTT.

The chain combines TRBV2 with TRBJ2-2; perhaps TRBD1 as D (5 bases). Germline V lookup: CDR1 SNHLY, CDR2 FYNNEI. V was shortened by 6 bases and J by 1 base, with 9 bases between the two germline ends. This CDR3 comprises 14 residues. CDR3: CASRQGLNTGELFF. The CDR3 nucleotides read TGTGCCAGCAGGCAGGGATTGAACACCGGGGAGCTGTTTTTT.

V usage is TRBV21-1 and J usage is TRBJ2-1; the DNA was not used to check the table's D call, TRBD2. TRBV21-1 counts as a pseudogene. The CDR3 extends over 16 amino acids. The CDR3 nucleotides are TGTGCCAGCAGCAACGGCGGGGGGGGGCCAGACAATGAGCAGTTCTTC. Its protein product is CASSNGGGGPDNEQFF.

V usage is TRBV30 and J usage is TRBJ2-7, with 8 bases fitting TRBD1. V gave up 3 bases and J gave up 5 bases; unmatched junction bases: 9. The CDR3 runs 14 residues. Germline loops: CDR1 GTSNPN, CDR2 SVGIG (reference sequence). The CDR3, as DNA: TGTGCCTGGAGCGCCGGGACAGGTGCCGACGAGCAGTACTTC. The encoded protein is CAWSAGTGADEQYF.